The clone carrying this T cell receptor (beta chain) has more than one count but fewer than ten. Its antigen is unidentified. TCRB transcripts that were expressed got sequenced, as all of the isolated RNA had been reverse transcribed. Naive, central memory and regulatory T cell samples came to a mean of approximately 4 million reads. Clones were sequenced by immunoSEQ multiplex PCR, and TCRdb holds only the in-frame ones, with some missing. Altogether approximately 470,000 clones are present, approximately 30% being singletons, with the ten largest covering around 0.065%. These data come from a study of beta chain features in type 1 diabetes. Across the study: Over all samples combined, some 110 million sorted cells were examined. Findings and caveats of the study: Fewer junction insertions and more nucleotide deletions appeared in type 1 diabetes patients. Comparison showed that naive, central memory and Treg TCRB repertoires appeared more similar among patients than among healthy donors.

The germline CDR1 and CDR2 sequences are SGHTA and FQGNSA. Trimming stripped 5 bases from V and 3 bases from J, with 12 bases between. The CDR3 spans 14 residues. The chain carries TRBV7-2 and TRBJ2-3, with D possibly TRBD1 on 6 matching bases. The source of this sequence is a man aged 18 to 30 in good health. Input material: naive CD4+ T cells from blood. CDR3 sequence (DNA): TGTGCCAGCAGCGCAACAGGGACGACAGATACGCAGTATTTT. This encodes CASSATGTTDTQYF.